Listed here are 15 T cell receptor beta chains from one sample, sequenced in a study of cytomegalovirus exposure and HLA in healthy donors. PCR used 60 Vbeta primers and 13 Jbeta primers. Libraries were prepared by immunoSEQ multiplex PCR; TCRdb keeps only in-frame clonotypes and omits some of them. The sample shows 60,000 to 90,000 clones, roughly two thirds of them seen only once. The sequencing input was PBMCs. These receptors were taken from a man aged 35-49 years in good health and CMV-seropositive.

In this sample, this clone turned up a few times. The rearrangement joins TRBV5-8 to TRBJ2-2, with D perhaps matching TRBD1 (6 bases). The V gene lost 4 bases and the J gene lost 5 bases, with 15 bases spanning the gap. From germline, CDR1 is SGHTS and CDR2 YDEGEE. The CDR3 totals 15 residues. CDR3 sequence reads: CASSRKGHRTGELFF. The CDR3 nucleotides read TGTGCCAGCAGCCGAAAGGGACATCGAACCGGGGAGCTGTTTTTT.

In its sample, this clone was seen once. The CDR3 bases are TGTGCCAGCAGCTTGGGCAGGGTGATATTCGACGAGCAGTACTTC. Residues: CASSLGRVIFDEQYF. The V call is TRBV5-5, the J call TRBJ2-7; D is perhaps TRBD1 (5 bases). The V end lost 0 bases, the J end lost 5 bases, and 15 bases lay between the germline ends. CDR3 size: 15 residues. From germline, CDR1 is SGHKS and CDR2 YYEKEE (reference sequence).

A note on this clone: At one of its ends the junction is not consistent with the germline gene, which may arise from a read error. V and J are TRBV2 and TRBJ1-5; 11 bases are a match to TRBD1. The germline V gene encodes CDR1 SNHLY and CDR2 FYNNEI. This CDR3 has 14 amino acids. The CDR3 DNA follows: TGTGTCAGCAGTGGGACAGGGGGAAAGGGGCCCCAGCATTTT. Protein product: CVSSGTGGKGPQHF.

This chain links TRBV7-3 with TRBJ1-1, with D possibly matching TRBD1 (5 bases). Germline-derived CDR1 and CDR2 are SGHTA and FQGTGA. This CDR3 is 14 amino acids long. The V end was cut by 5 bases, the J end by 4 bases, with 14 bases between. CDR3 nucleotide sequence: TGTGCCAGCAGCCCCCGGGGGGGAGGCACTGAAGCTTTCTTT. Protein: CASSPRGGGTEAFF.

The CDR3: CASSLSLAGGRNEQFF. In DNA form, the CDR3 reads TGTGCCAGCAGCTTAAGTCTAGCGGGGGGGCGCAATGAGCAGTTCTTC. The rearrangement joins TRBV13 to TRBJ2-1, with 12 bases fitting TRBD2. Unmatched junction bases numbered 5, after V lost 2 bases and J lost 6 bases. The CDR3 is 16 residues long. CDR1 is PRHDT and CDR2 is FYEKMQ in the germline V gene (reference sequence).

The chain couples TRBV18 to TRBJ1-1, with a weak D call TRBD1 (5 bases). Per germline, CDR1 KGHSH and CDR2 LQKENI. CDR3 size: 14 residues. V lost 4 bases and J lost 0, with 9 bases in between. The chain's CDR3 is CASSHGTVNTEAFF. The CDR3 nucleotides read TGTGCCAGCTCACATGGGACTGTGAACACTGAAGCTTTCTTT.

The J gene is TRBJ2-5, the V gene TRBV6-5, with 8 bases matching TRBD1. This CDR3 spans 15 amino acids. J was trimmed by 9 bases and V by 2 bases; bases with no gene match: 11. Germline lookup yields CDR1 MNHEY and CDR2 SVGAGI. The CDR3 spells CASSYEKGQAGAQYF. The CDR3 DNA is TGTGCCAGCAGTTACGAGAAGGGACAGGCCGGGGCCCAGTACTTC.

In DNA, the CDR3 is TGTGCCAGCAGCTTCTTTAGGACTAGCGGGAGTGGGTCCGGGGAGCTGTTTTTT. Amino acids: CASSFFRTSGSGSGELFF. The chain links TRBV5-4 to TRBJ2-2; 13 nucleotides line up with TRBD2. From germline, CDR1 is SGHNT and CDR2 YYREEE (reference sequence). The V and J ends lost 2 bases and 6 bases, in that order; junction bases with no gene match: 10. This CDR3 is built from 18 residues. Full variable domain (rest looked up from reference TRBV5-4 and TRBJ2-2): ETGVTQSPTHLIKTRGQQVTLRCSSQSGHNTVSWYQQALGQGPQFIFQYYREEENGRGNFPPRFSGLQFPNYSSELNVNALELDDSALYLCASSFFRTSGSGSGELFFGEGSRLTVL.

This chain links TRBV12-5 with TRBJ2-3; maybe TRBD2 (5 bases). The CDR3 totals 11 residues. The germline V and J ends were trimmed by 9 bases and 6 bases, with 10 bases remaining between them. CDR1 is LGHNT, CDR2 FRNRAP, per germline. CDR3 nucleotides: TGTGCTAGCGGGAAGGAGGATACGCAGTATTTT. Residues: CASGKEDTQYF. Full variable domain (rest looked up from reference TRBV12-5 and TRBJ2-3): DARVTQTPRHKVTEMGQEVTMRCQPILGHNTVFWYRQTMMQGLELLAYFRNRAPLDDSGMPKDRFSAEMPDATLATLKIQPSEPRDSAVYFCASGKEDTQYFGPGTRLTVL.

This clone was recorded many times. The V and J genes are TRBV6-6 and TRBJ2-3, with 8 bases fitting TRBD2. The V gene end was trimmed by 8 bases and the J gene end by 1 base; junction bases not matched to a gene: 2. This CDR3 is built from 13 residues. Per the germline V gene, CDR1 is MNHNY and CDR2 is SVGAGI (reference sequence). The CDR3 sequence: CASAGGGTDTQYF. DNA of the CDR3: TGTGCCAGCGCGGGGGGCGGCACAGATACGCAGTATTTT.

The chain carries TRBV29-1 and TRBJ1-2; D is perhaps TRBD1 (6 bases). Germline V gene data show CDR1 as SQVTM and CDR2 as ANQGSEA. This CDR3 region has 13 residues. V lost 2 bases and J 2 bases, leaving 9 bases between the germline ends. CDR3 in amino acids: CSVEQGLNYGYTF. CDR3 DNA sequence: TGCAGCGTTGAACAGGGGTTAAACTATGGCTACACCTTC.

The V gene is TRBV5-4, the J gene TRBJ2-1; 7 nucleotides align to TRBD2. V trimming: 4 bases; J trimming: 0 bases; junction bases outside the gene matches: 7. This CDR3 is built from 16 residues. Germline V gene data show CDR1 as SGHNT and CDR2 as YYREEE (reference sequence). The CDR3 sequence is CASSPGGGSSYNEQFF. The CDR3 region has the DNA TGTGCCAGCAGCCCGGGAGGCGGAAGCTCCTACAATGAGCAGTTCTTC.

The rearrangement uses TRBV9 and TRBJ1-2; 9 positions match TRBD1. V lost 0 bases and J lost 7; bases outside the gene matches: 1. The CDR3 runs to 13 residues. Looked up from germline, CDR1 is SGDLS and CDR2 is YYNGEE. Here the CDR3 reads CASSVGQGGGYTF. CDR3 nucleotide sequence: TGTGCCAGCAGCGTAGGACAGGGGGGTGGCTACACCTTC.

The J gene is TRBJ2-1, the V gene TRBV7-2; 8 bases are shared with TRBD2. Unmatched junction bases numbered 6, after V lost 5 bases and J lost 9 bases. Germline V gene lookup returns CDR1 SGHTA and CDR2 FQGNSA. CDR3 size: 13 residues. The CDR3 loop is CASSPPGGAEQFF. In DNA, the CDR3 is TGTGCCAGCAGCCCTCCGGGGGGGGCTGAGCAGTTCTTC.

V and J are TRBV7-8 and TRBJ2-7; 7 bases map to TRBD1. The CDR3 runs 13 residues. After removal of 1 base from V and 7 bases from J, the junction contained 4 bases not matched to a gene. Per the germline V gene, CDR1 is SGHVS and CDR2 is FQNEAQ. Here the CDR3 reads CASSLGATGEQYF. The CDR3 nucleotides are TGTGCCAGCAGCTTAGGGGCGACAGGGGAGCAGTACTTC.